A single sample gave rise to the 20 T cell receptor beta chains below, sequenced in a study of T cells expressing NK-cell markers. Using the 5' RACE reads, TCRdb records one entry per CDR3 protein without DNA. The sample spans about 390,000 distinct CDR3 sequences; the ten largest clones claim over 8.5%. Sequenced: blood T cells: a sorted CD56 or NKG2C T cell subset, CD4+ or CD8+ T cells, or bulk PBMC T cells (not recorded which). These receptors all stem from a woman between 50 and 59 years old in good health.

The chain links TRBV12-3 or TRBV12-4 to TRBJ1-2; TCRdb lists TRBD1, though no DNA is available to test this call. The CDR3 is made up of 15 amino acids. The chain's CDR3 is CASQYAGSHNYGYTF.

The chain carries TRBV28 and TRBJ2-7. CDR3 length: 13 residues. CDR1 and CDR2 from the germline V gene are MDHEN and SYDVKM. CDR3 loop: CASSFQARYEQYF.

V gene TRBV20-1 combines with J gene TRBJ2-4; as DNA is missing, the TRBD1 call by TCRdb cannot be tested. In germline, CDR1 is DFQATT, CDR2 SNEGSKA (reference sequence). There are 12 residues in the CDR3. The CDR3: CSARHGENIQYF.

V is TRBV6-6 and J is TRBJ1-5; TCRdb names TRBD1, which stays unverified in the absence of DNA. Germline V gene sequence: CDR1 MNHNY, CDR2 SVGAGI (reference sequence). This CDR3 is built from 16 residues. This CDR3 is CASSYAGTYSNQPQHF.

The genes are TRBV11-2 and TRBJ1-2; lacking DNA, the TRBD1 call made by TCRdb goes unchecked. CDR1 is SGHAT and CDR2 is FQNNGV in the germline V gene. This CDR3 contains 15 residues. The CDR3 loop reads CASSSRTGANYGYTF.

V gene TRBV29-1 combines with J gene TRBJ2-7; TCRdb outputs TRBD2, but without DNA this stays unchecked. This CDR3 has 13 residues. Germline V lookup: CDR1 SQVTM, CDR2 ANQGSEA. CDR3 residues: CSVLPPSGYEQYF.

The chain uses TRBV12-3 or TRBV12-4 and TRBJ2-1; the TRBD2 assignment by TCRdb is unverifiable without DNA. There are 17 residues in the CDR3. The CDR3 loop is CASSLRTSGRNGNEQFF.

The gene calls are TRBV4-1 and TRBJ2-7; TCRdb indicates TRBD1, and absent DNA this call remains unverified. Germline V gene data show CDR1 as MGHRA and CDR2 as YSYEKL. The CDR3 totals 13 residues. CDR3 loop: CASSPPGRYEQYF.

This chain joins TRBV7-9 and TRBJ2-6. This CDR3 contains 18 residues. Per the germline V gene, CDR1 is SEHNR and CDR2 is FQNEAQ (reference sequence). CDR3 loop: CASSLQRGPGSGANVLTF. Using reference TRBV7-9 and TRBJ2-6 for the parts outside the CDR3, the full variable domain is DTGVSQNPRHKITKRGQNVTFRCDPISEHNRLYWYRQTLGQGPEFLTYFQNEAQLEKSRLLSDRFSAERPKGSFSTLEIQRTEQGDSAMYLCASSLQRGPGSGANVLTFGAGSRLTVL.

V usage is TRBV29-1 and J usage is TRBJ2-7; with no DNA, the TCRdb D assignment of TRBD1 cannot be verified. The CDR3 is made up of 11 amino acids. Germline V gives CDR1 SQVTM, CDR2 ANQGSEA. The CDR3 here is CSVPSGREQYF.

The chain recombines TRBV4-1 with TRBJ2-2; TCRdb lists TRBD1, though no DNA is available to test this call. Germline values: CDR1 MGHRA, CDR2 YSYEKL. This CDR3 is 16 amino acids long. CDR3 region: CASSQVQGAPTGELFF.

This chain links TRBV2 with TRBJ1-1; lacking DNA, the TRBD1 call made by TCRdb goes unchecked. Germline lookup yields CDR1 SNHLY and CDR2 FYNNEI. This CDR3 contains 15 residues. The CDR3: CASSGQSMMNTEAFF. Filled out from reference TRBV2 and TRBJ1-1, the complete variable domain reads EPEVTQTPSHQVTQMGQEVILRCVPISNHLYFYWYRQILGQKVEFLVSFYNNEISEKSEIFDDQFSVERPDGSNFTLKIRSTKLEDSAMYFCASSGQSMMNTEAFFGQGTRLTVV.

The chain employs TRBV6-6 and TRBJ2-5; TCRdb names TRBD1, which stays unverified in the absence of DNA. The CDR3 runs 12 residues. Germline values: CDR1 MNHNY, CDR2 SVGAGI (reference sequence). The CDR3: CALGRRAETQYF.

The chain is built from TRBV12-3 or TRBV12-4 and TRBJ1-2; TCRdb picks TRBD1, but there is no DNA to check that call. The CDR3 is made up of 16 amino acids. This CDR3 is CASSSLSGAAHYGYTF.

The chain combines TRBV24-1 with TRBJ2-3; as DNA is missing, the TRBD1 call by TCRdb cannot be tested. The germline CDR1 and CDR2 sequences are KGHDR and SFDVKD. This CDR3 has 15 residues. The chain's CDR3 is CATSEPGQGFNTQYF.

The J gene is TRBJ2-2, the V gene TRBV9; TCRdb outputs TRBD1, but without DNA this stays unchecked. CDR1 is SGDLS, CDR2 YYNGEE, per germline. CDR3 length equals 18 residues. The CDR3 protein is CASSKRTGLGTDTGELFF.

This chain connects TRBV12-3 or TRBV12-4 to TRBJ1-1; TCRdb's D call of TRBD1 is untestable without DNA. This CDR3 contains 15 residues. CDR3 loop: CASRLNPPGQPEAFF.

This chain joins TRBV20-1 and TRBJ1-4. In germline, CDR1 is DFQATT, CDR2 SNEGSKA (reference sequence). The CDR3 contains 14 residues. CDR3 region: CSARDIRNPEKLFF.

The chain is built from TRBV24-1 and TRBJ2-1; the D call from TCRdb, TRBD2, cannot be confirmed without DNA. Germline CDR1 and CDR2: KGHDR and SFDVKD. The CDR3 extends over 16 amino acids. The CDR3 loop reads CATSDSSSGDYNEQFF.

The V gene is TRBV20-1, the J gene TRBJ2-7; TCRdb designates TRBD2, a call that cannot be tested without DNA. This CDR3 has 13 residues. Germline CDR1 is DFQATT and CDR2 is SNEGSKA (reference sequence). CDR3 sequence: CSAGLAGFYEQYF.